The 15 T cell receptor beta chains below come from one sample, sequenced in a study of T cell responses to AZD1222 COVID-19 vaccine (dated by TCRdb to the early 2020s). The time point label for this specimen denotes: about 28 days (+/-7) after the second vaccine dose. Libraries came from the immunoSEQ multiplex PCR assay. TCRdb obtained this table from immuneACCESS and retained in-frame rearrangements with V and J assigned. These tables miss some clones; where compared with another copy, unresolved V genes account for less than half of the shortfall, and the remainder is unexplained. The sample table contains fewer than 120,000 clones; only one count was recorded for roughly 93% of them. The top ten hold about 3% of the sample. Source: peripheral blood, taken 28 days after the second AZD1222 dose. The source is an adult who received the AZD1222 COVID-19 vaccine.

The chain employs TRBV27 and TRBJ1-2; D call uncertain. V dropped 6 bases and J dropped 2 bases, with 10 bases sitting between them. This CDR3 has 13 amino acids. Germline V gene data show CDR1 as MNHEY and CDR2 as SMNVEV (reference sequence). The CDR3, as DNA: TGTGCCAGCAGCCTGCAGAAGAACTATGGCTACACCTTC. Translated: CASSLQKNYGYTF.

The chain joins TRBV7-9 to TRBJ2-7; 7 positions match TRBD1. Germline loops: CDR1 SEHNR, CDR2 FQNEAQ (reference sequence). The ends lost 5 bases at V and 0 bases at J; junction bases unmatched: 4. This CDR3 is built from 14 residues. Here the CDR3 DNA reads TGTGCCAGCAGCCGGACAGGTCGCTCCTACGAGCAGTACTTC. Residues: CASSRTGRSYEQYF.

The chain uses TRBV19 and TRBJ1-4; D remains ambiguous. V lost 6 bases, J lost 4 bases, and 15 bases lay in between. Germline V gene sequence: CDR1 LNHDA, CDR2 SQIVND (reference sequence). The CDR3 sequence is 15 residues long. The CDR3 is CASRLTYDINEKLFF. DNA for the CDR3: TGTGCCAGTAGGCTAACTTATGACATTAATGAAAAACTGTTTTTT.

V gene TRBV18 combines with J gene TRBJ2-5; D possibly corresponds to TRBD2 (6 bases). Germline V CDR1 and CDR2: KGHSH, LQKENI. This CDR3 is built from 14 residues. The germline V and J ends were trimmed by 2 bases and 2 bases, with 9 bases remaining between them. CDR3 residues: CASSPTSLQETQYF. CDR3 nucleotide sequence: TGTGCCAGCTCACCAACTAGCCTACAAGAGACCCAGTACTTC.

The chain combines TRBV5-1 with TRBJ2-1; the D gene is possibly TRBD1 (6 bases). V lost 4 bases and J lost 6, with 20 bases in between. Germline V gene data show CDR1 as SGHRS and CDR2 as YFSETQ. The CDR3 has 16 amino acids. CDR3 sequence: CASSSLQGTPSNEQFF. DNA of the CDR3: TGCGCCAGCAGCAGTCTACAGGGTACCCCCTCCAATGAGCAGTTCTTC. Based on the CDR3 plus reference TRBV5-1 and TRBJ2-1, the full variable domain is KAGVTQTPRYLIKTRGQQVTLSCSPISGHRSVSWYQQTPGQGLQFLFEYFSETQRNKGNFPGRFSGRQFSNSRSEMNVSTLELGDSALYLCASSSLQGTPSNEQFFGPGTRLTVL.

The chain is built from TRBV5-6 and TRBJ1-6; D gene ambiguous. Trimming pared 4 bases from V and 8 bases from J, leaving 7 bases between. The CDR3 has 12 residues. The germline V gene encodes CDR1 SGHDT and CDR2 YYEEEE. Written as DNA, the CDR3 is TGTGCCAGCAGCGATATGGATTCACCCCTCCACTTT. Translation: CASSDMDSPLHF. Full variable domain (remainder filled in from reference TRBV5-6 and TRBJ1-6): DAGVTQSPTHLIKTRGQQVTLRCSPKSGHDTVSWYQQALGQGPQFIFQYYEEEERQRGNFPDRFSGHQFPNYSSELNVNALLLGDSALYLCASSDMDSPLHFGNGTRLTVT.

The chain links TRBV5-4 to TRBJ2-1, with 7 bases identical to TRBD2. Trimming removed 3 bases from V and 6 bases from J; junction bases left unmatched: 6. Germline V gives CDR1 SGHNT, CDR2 YYREEE (reference sequence). The CDR3 totals 14 residues. CDR3 protein: CASSSLGEGNEQFF. In DNA, the CDR3 is TGTGCCAGCAGCTCCCTCGGGGAGGGCAATGAGCAGTTCTTC.

The V gene is TRBV3-1 (or the pseudogene TRBV3-2), the J gene TRBJ1-2; D gene uncertain. The CDR3 totals 14 residues. CDR1 LGHDT and CDR2 YNNKEL come from the germline V gene (reference sequence). The DNA of the CDR3 is TGTGCTTCCACAATTGGCGATAAGGACTATGGCTACACCTTC. Residues: CASTIGDKDYGYTF.

The chain employs TRBV5-6 and TRBJ1-2; no definite D call. Looked up from germline, CDR1 is SGHDT and CDR2 is YYEEEE. The CDR3 contains 13 residues. The V and J ends lost 1 base and 5 bases respectively, with 9 bases between them. The CDR3, as DNA: TGTGCCAGCAGCTTGTTCTCGACTTATGGCTACACCTTC. Translating gives CASSLFSTYGYTF. Variable domain in full (rest from reference TRBV5-6 and TRBJ1-2): DAGVTQSPTHLIKTRGQQVTLRCSPKSGHDTVSWYQQALGQGPQFIFQYYEEEERQRGNFPDRFSGHQFPNYSSELNVNALLLGDSALYLCASSLFSTYGYTFGSGTRLTVV.

J is TRBJ2-3 and V is TRBV6-5; D gene uncertain. Germline V gives CDR1 MNHEY, CDR2 SVGAGI. This CDR3 is 15 amino acids long. V was shortened by 5 bases and J by 6 bases, with 18 bases between the two germline ends. CDR3 bases: TGTGCCAGCAGTCGCCTAGGGCCAGAAACCGATACGCAGTATTTT. It encodes CASSRLGPETDTQYF.

This chain joins TRBV5-1 and TRBJ2-3; D may be TRBD2 (6 bases). Germline V gene lookup returns CDR1 SGHRS and CDR2 YFSETQ. Deletions cut 5 bases from V and 3 bases from J, with 16 bases between. CDR3 size: 15 residues. The CDR3 sequence: CASSHGLPRTDTQYF. The DNA for the CDR3 is TGCGCCAGCAGTCATGGACTACCCCGTACAGATACGCAGTATTTT.

The V and J genes are TRBV9 and TRBJ1-4; tentatively, D is TRBD1 (5 bases). CDR1 is SGDLS, CDR2 YYNGEE, per germline. CDR3 length equals 15 residues. Trimming took 0 bases from V and 4 from J, leaving 10 bases between them. The CDR3 nucleotides are TGTGCCAGCAGCGTAGATGGGACCCGTAATGAAAAACTGTTTTTT. Its translation: CASSVDGTRNEKLFF.

CDR3 sequence reads: CASSYSSGMGTGELFF. The CDR3, as DNA: TGTGCCAGCAGTTACTCTAGCGGGATGGGGACCGGGGAGCTGTTTTTT. The chain employs TRBV6-5 and TRBJ2-2; the match to TRBD2 covers 8 bases. The CDR3 consists of 16 residues. Trimming at V came to 0 bases and at J to 5 bases, leaving 5 bases not matched to a gene. CDR1 is MNHEY and CDR2 is SVGAGI in the germline V gene.

The chain couples TRBV29-1 to TRBJ1-2; the D is unclear. V was trimmed by 0 bases and J by 9 bases, leaving 8 bases between them. The CDR3 has 11 amino acids. CDR1 and CDR2 from the germline V gene are SQVTM and ANQGSEA. CDR3 amino acids: CSVEDQLRYTF. CDR3 sequence (DNA): TGCAGCGTTGAAGATCAGCTCCGCTACACCTTC.

The V gene is TRBV30, the J gene TRBJ1-1; TRBD1 is a possible D gene (5 bases). The CDR3 loop spans 13 amino acids. The ends were cut back, 0 bases at V and 2 bases at J, with 7 bases in the middle. The V gene's germline CDR1 is GTSNPN and CDR2 SVGIG (reference sequence). CDR3 residues: CAWSVQGNTEAFF. The CDR3 nucleotides are TGTGCCTGGAGTGTCCAGGGAAACACTGAAGCTTTCTTT.